This is a list of T cell receptor beta chains from one sample in a study of shared clonotypes between healthy human individuals. Produced via immunoSEQ multiplex PCR; TCRdb's table is partial and in-frame only. Among 2.3 million or so clones listed, over 85% were seen once. What was sequenced was naive CD4+ T cells from PBMCs. The source is a man between 18 and 35 years old in good health. Some clones in this sample may be carry-over from other donors' samples. The CDR3 runs from the conserved cysteine through the conserved F or W. The D gene is left open where the match is weak. Clone size is not always given. Where it is, it says once, few, many or a class for expanded clones.

>TRBV5-1|TRBD1|TRBJ2-1|12|NA
CASSTQGDEQFF
TGCGCCAGCAGCACGCAGGGGGATGAGCAGTTCTTC
>TRBV5-4|TRBD2|TRBJ2-7|14|NA
CASSLAGGVEEQYF
TGTGCCAGCAGTCTAGCGGGAGGGGTTGAGGAGCAGTACTTC
>TRBV19|NA|TRBJ2-5|14|NA
CASSIYSNQETQYF
TGTGCCAGTAGTATATACAGTAATCAAGAGACCCAGTACTTC
>TRBV5-1|NA|TRBJ2-1|16|NA
CASSLVPGISYNEQFF
TGCGCCAGCAGCTTGGTTCCGGGGATCTCCTACAATGAGCAGTTCTTC
>TRBV18|NA|TRBJ2-7|17|NA
CASSPPGWAGANYEQYF
TGTGCCAGCTCACCCCCCGGATGGGCGGGGGCCAACTACGAGCAGTACTTC
>TRBV11-2|TRBD1|TRBJ2-4|17|NA
CASSFRQGSGAKNIQYF
TGTGCCAGCAGCTTTCGACAGGGGTCAGGGGCCAAAAACATTCAGTACTTC
>TRBV6-5|NA|TRBJ1-1|12|NA
CASSRGNTEAFF
TGTGCCAGCAGCCGGGGGAACACTGAAGCTTTCTTT
>TRBV7-3|NA|TRBJ1-1|15|NA
CASSLAGSMNTEAFF
TGTGCCAGCAGCTTAGCCGGCAGCATGAACACTGAAGCTTTCTTT
>TRBV9|NA|TRBJ2-2|13|NA
CASSPDGTGELFF
TGTGCCAGCAGCCCAGACGGGACCGGGGAGCTGTTTTTT
>TRBV5-6|TRBD1|TRBJ2-7|15|NA
CASSLVDRGTYEQYF
TGTGCCAGCAGCTTGGTGGACAGGGGAACCTACGAGCAGTACTTC
>TRBV5-1|NA|TRBJ2-2|14|NA
CASSSGESTGELFF
TGCGCCAGCAGCTCAGGGGAAAGCACCGGGGAGCTGTTTTTT
>TRBV18|NA|TRBJ1-4|15|NA
CASSPGAGSNEKLFF
TGTGCCAGCTCACCAGGGGCAGGATCTAATGAAAAACTGTTTTTT
>TRBV15|NA|TRBJ2-6|16|NA
CATSGSKNPGANVLTF
TGTGCCACCAGCGGGTCTAAAAACCCTGGGGCCAACGTCCTGACTTTC
>TRBV9|TRBD1|TRBJ1-3|14|NA
CASSAAGGGNTIYF
TGTGCCAGCAGCGCCGCAGGGGGAGGAAACACCATATATTTT
>TRBV2|NA|TRBJ1-1|15|few
CASSTTGPPNTEAFF
TGTGCCAGCAGCACCACAGGGCCTCCTAACACTGAAGCTTTCTTT
>TRBV5-1|TRBD1|TRBJ1-1|15|NA
CASSPRGRENTEAFF
TGCGCCAGCAGCCCGAGGGGGCGAGAGAACACTGAAGCTTTCTTT
>TRBV5-1|NA|TRBJ2-6|15|once
CASSPQSSGANVLTF
TGCGCCAGCAGCCCTCAGAGCTCTGGGGCCAACGTCCTGACTTTC
>TRBV10-3|NA|TRBJ1-4|11|NA
CAIRENEKLFF
TGTGCCATCAGGGAAAATGAAAAACTGTTTTTT
>TRBV2|NA|TRBJ1-4|15|NA
CASSSSGQGGEKLFF
TGTGCCAGCAGCTCCTCTGGGCAAGGCGGTGAAAAACTGTTTTTT
>TRBV27|TRBD2|TRBJ2-5|14|NA
CASKVLAAQETQYF
TGTGCCAGCAAAGTGCTAGCGGCACAAGAGACCCAGTACTTC
>TRBV19|NA|TRBJ2-7|16|NA
CASSIEAYGLSYEQYF
TGTGCCAGTAGTATAGAGGCCTACGGTCTCTCCTACGAGCAGTACTTC
>TRBV20-1|NA|TRBJ2-7|9|NA
CSAPGEQYF
TGCAGTGCCCCGGGGGAGCAGTACTTC
>TRBV7-8|TRBD1|TRBJ2-7|14|NA
CASSFRQGIFEQYF
TGTGCCAGCAGCTTCCGACAGGGGATCTTCGAGCAGTACTTC
>TRBV5-1|TRBD1|TRBJ2-5|15|once
CASSLGTGSRETQYF
TGCGCCAGCAGCTTAGGGACAGGGTCGAGAGAGACCCAGTACTTC
>TRBV19|NA|TRBJ2-5|12|few
CASSIRGETQYF
TGTGCCAGTAGTATAAGAGGGGAGACCCAGTACTTC
>TRBV4-2|TRBD2|TRBJ2-7|18|NA
CASSQGGGERDAAYEQYF
TGTGCCAGCAGCCAAGGCGGGGGGGAACGGGACGCCGCCTACGAGCAGTACTTC
>TRBV28|NA|TRBJ1-1|15|NA
CASRRVSLMNTEAFF
TGTGCCAGCAGGCGAGTCAGCTTGATGAACACTGAAGCTTTCTTT
>TRBV6-6|NA|TRBJ2-1|14|NA
CASTISVAGNEQFF
TGTGCCAGCACCATATCTGTCGCGGGCAATGAGCAGTTCTTC
>TRBV2|TRBD1|TRBJ2-5|13|once
CASTGTGRETQYF
TGTGCCAGCACCGGGACAGGGCGAGAGACCCAGTACTTC
>TRBV5-1|NA|TRBJ2-1|18|NA
CASSLAGIAAGSYNEQFF
TGCGCCAGCAGCTTGGCGGGGATAGCGGCCGGCTCCTACAATGAGCAGTTCTTC
>TRBV28|TRBD2|TRBJ2-1|15|NA
CASKPGTSGNNEQFF
TGTGCCAGCAAACCCGGGACTAGCGGGAACAATGAGCAGTTCTTC
>TRBV6-6|NA|TRBJ2-3|14|NA
CASSRRGVTDTQYF
TGTGCCAGCTCTCGGCGGGGCGTCACAGATACGCAGTATTTT
>TRBV28|NA|TRBJ1-4|17|NA
CASSGSLGRLTNEKLFF
TGTGCCAGCAGTGGGTCGTTAGGACGGTTAACTAATGAAAAACTGTTTTTT
>TRBV5-1|TRBD2|TRBJ2-7|16|NA
CASSISAGGLSYEQYF
TGCGCCAGCAGCATCAGCGCGGGAGGGCTCTCCTACGAGCAGTACTTC
>TRBV4-1|TRBD1|TRBJ1-1|15|NA
CASSLTGTGVGEAFF
TGCGCCAGCAGCCTAACCGGGACAGGGGTCGGTGAAGCTTTCTTT
>TRBV25-1|TRBD1|TRBJ1-2|16|NA
CASSERGGSLSSGYTF
TGTGCCAGCAGTGAACGAGGGGGCTCTTTAAGTAGTGGCTACACCTTC
>TRBV6-1|TRBD2|TRBJ2-1|15|NA
CASQRLAMGSNEQFF
TGTGCCTCCCAGAGACTAGCCATGGGAAGCAATGAGCAGTTCTTC
>TRBV20-1|NA|TRBJ2-1|10|NA
CSALSNEQFF
TGCAGTGCTCTCAGCAATGAGCAGTTCTTC
>TRBV28|NA|TRBJ2-1|15|NA
CASRPEEPWPNEQFF
TGTGCCAGCAGACCGGAGGAGCCATGGCCTAATGAGCAGTTCTTC
>TRBV14|NA|TRBJ2-7|11|once
CASSQRYEQYF
TGTGCCAGCAGCCAACGTTACGAGCAGTACTTC
>TRBV6-6|NA|TRBJ1-1|10|NA
CASRNTEAFF
TGTGCCAGCAGGAACACTGAAGCTTTCTTT
>TRBV7-2|TRBD2|TRBJ2-1|15|NA
CASSLMGGRMNEQFF
TGTGCCAGCAGCTTAATGGGCGGGAGAATGAATGAGCAGTTCTTC
>TRBV5-1|NA|TRBJ1-4|14|NA
CASSLSTRNEKLFF
TGCGCCAGCAGCTTATCTACGCGTAATGAAAAACTGTTTTTT
>TRBV28|NA|TRBJ2-7|13|NA
CASSFGPRSWQYF
TGTGCCAGCAGTTTTGGGCCTCGCTCGTGGCAGTACTTC
>TRBV6-5|TRBD2|TRBJ2-1|12|NA
CASSYSGGSEFF
TGTGCCAGCAGTTACAGTGGCGGGAGCGAGTTCTTC
>TRBV7-2|NA|TRBJ2-3|13|NA
CASRNPSTDTQYF
TGTGCCAGCAGGAACCCAAGCACAGATACGCAGTATTTT
>TRBV18|NA|TRBJ1-1|13|NA
CASSPQESVEAFF
TGTGCCAGCTCACCCCAGGAGTCGGTCGAAGCTTTCTTT
>TRBV10-1|NA|TRBJ2-1|14|NA
CASSVRGPRDEQFF
TGCGCCAGCAGTGTCCGAGGGCCTAGGGATGAGCAGTTCTTC
>TRBV28|TRBD2|TRBJ2-7|15|once
CASSPQGGRIYEQYF
TGTGCCAGCAGTCCTCAGGGCGGGAGGATCTACGAGCAGTACTTC
>TRBV27|NA|TRBJ1-4|17|NA
CASSLLGDFRANEKLFF
TGTGCCAGCAGTTTATTGGGAGATTTTAGGGCTAATGAAAAACTGTTTTTT
>TRBV5-4|NA|TRBJ1-2|14|NA
CASSLAGQRYGYTF
TGTGCCAGCAGCTTGGCCGGACAGCGCTATGGCTACACCTTC
>TRBV10-3|TRBD2|TRBJ2-7|15|NA
CAISRLASSSYEQYF
TGTGCCATCAGCAGACTAGCGTCCAGCTCCTACGAGCAGTACTTC
>TRBV28|NA|TRBJ1-1|17|NA
CASILNMGGPGNTEAFF
TGTGCCAGCATCTTAAACATGGGCGGCCCGGGGAACACTGAAGCTTTCTTT
>TRBV4-2|TRBD2|TRBJ2-2|13|NA
CASSLAGIGELFF
TGTGCCAGCTCACTAGCGGGAATCGGGGAGCTGTTTTTT
>TRBV7-8|NA|TRBJ1-2|13|NA
CASSETTSYGYTF
TGTGCCAGCAGCGAGACGACTAGCTATGGCTACACCTTC
>TRBV19|NA|TRBJ2-1|14|NA
CASSIFDPLNEQFF
TGTGCCAGTAGTATCTTCGACCCGTTGAATGAGCAGTTCTTC
>TRBV19|NA|TRBJ2-3|13|NA
CASRKTSTDTQYF
TGTGCCAGTAGGAAAACTAGCACAGATACGCAGTATTTT
>TRBV11-3|NA|TRBJ2-2|15|NA
CASSLGLAFTGELFF
TGTGCCAGCAGCTTAGGGCTAGCGTTCACCGGGGAGCTGTTTTTT